The 17 T cell receptor beta chains below all came from one sample that was sequenced in a study of T cell responses to AZD1222 COVID-19 vaccine. TCRdb's table, derived via immunoSEQ multiplex PCR, lists solely in-frame clones and lacks some. The profile shows about 86,000 clones, roughly 87% of them singletons. The sequencing used peripheral blood, collected on day 0 of AZD1222 vaccination. These TCRs come from an adult in good health.

The V and J genes are TRBV11-2 and TRBJ2-7; D unclear. The V gene's germline CDR1 is SGHAT and CDR2 FQNNGV. Trimming removed 3 bases from V and 1 base from J, with 13 bases in between. This CDR3 comprises 15 residues. CDR3 loop: CASSLRREVSYEQYF. Written as DNA, the CDR3 is TGTGCCAGCAGCTTGAGAAGAGAGGTTTCCTACGAGCAGTACTTC.

The chain combines TRBV6-6 with TRBJ1-1, with D hard to call. The CDR3 has 13 amino acids. V lost 6 bases, J lost 4 bases, and 12 bases lay in between. Germline CDR1 reads MNHNY; CDR2 reads SVGAGI (reference sequence). The CDR3 DNA reads as TGTGCCAGCAGCAGACCTGGGCGCACTGAAGCTTTCTTT. Its translation is CASSRPGRTEAFF.

The chain has TRBV12-3 or TRBV12-4 and TRBJ1-2; D is perhaps TRBD1 (5 bases). The V end was cut by 6 bases, the J end by 7 bases, with 15 bases between. The CDR3 is 13 residues long. The CDR3 DNA reads TGTGCCAGCAGCCACAGGCGCCTGGGTGGCTACACCTTC. Protein: CASSHRRLGGYTF.

The chain combines TRBV30 with TRBJ1-3; possible D gene TRBD1, 5 bases. V lost 5 bases and J lost 4, with 12 bases in between. Per the germline V gene, CDR1 is GTSNPN and CDR2 is SVGIG (reference sequence). CDR3 size: 13 residues. CDR3 nucleotide sequence: TGTGCCTGGGCTCAGGGTGGCGGAAACACCATATATTTT. Translating gives CAWAQGGGNTIYF.

The V and J genes are TRBV7-9 and TRBJ2-5; tentatively, D is TRBD1 (6 bases). CDR1 is SEHNR and CDR2 is FQNEAQ in the germline V gene (reference sequence). Trimming shortened V by 4 bases and J by 5 bases, and 17 bases separated the two germline ends. The CDR3 is 15 amino acids. This chain's CDR3 is CASSSQRGTRETQYF. The CDR3 region has the DNA TGTGCCAGCAGCTCCCAAAGGGGGACAAGGGAGACCCAGTACTTC. The full variable domain, rest sourced from reference TRBV7-9 and TRBJ2-5, is DTGVSQNPRHKITKRGQNVTFRCDPISEHNRLYWYRQTLGQGPEFLTYFQNEAQLEKSRLLSDRFSAERPKGSFSTLEIQRTEQGDSAMYLCASSSQRGTRETQYFGPGTRLLVL.

The chain joins TRBV19 to TRBJ1-2; 9 bases fit TRBD1. The CDR3 consists of 15 residues. Germline V gene lookup returns CDR1 LNHDA and CDR2 SQIVND (reference sequence). J was trimmed by 6 bases and V by 5 bases; bases with no gene match: 10. CDR3 loop: CASSAGTGTGNGYTF. Here the CDR3 DNA reads TGTGCCAGTAGTGCAGGGACAGGGACTGGGAATGGCTACACCTTC.

The chain links TRBV10-3 to TRBJ2-7; 9 bases are shared with TRBD1. Germline lookup yields CDR1 ENHRY and CDR2 SYGVKD. The CDR3 spans 14 residues. Trimming took 5 bases from V and 1 from J; bases not matched to a gene: 3. The chain's CDR3 is CAISPGTGSYEQYF. The CDR3 bases are TGTGCCATCAGTCCCGGGACAGGGTCCTACGAGCAGTACTTC.

This clone was counted only a few times. V is TRBV11-2 and J is TRBJ1-6, with D unclear. The CDR3 loop spans 13 amino acids. V was trimmed by 4 bases and J by 7 bases, leaving 8 bases between them. Germline V gene lookup returns CDR1 SGHAT and CDR2 FQNNGV. The CDR3 region is CASSSTENSPLHF. The CDR3 nucleotides are TGTGCCAGCAGCTCCACAGAGAATTCACCCCTCCACTTT.

The rearrangement uses TRBV27 and TRBJ2-7, with a tentative D call TRBD1 (6 bases). Trimming removed 3 bases from V and 1 base from J, with 16 bases in between. Germline values: CDR1 MNHEY, CDR2 SMNVEV (reference sequence). The CDR3 length is 16 residues. CDR3 sequence (DNA): TGTGCCAGCAGTTTCAATCCGGGACAAGCGTCCTACGAGCAGTACTTC. Amino acids: CASSFNPGQASYEQYF.

The V and J genes are TRBV29-1 and TRBJ2-1; 9 bases map to TRBD2. Per germline, CDR1 SQVTM and CDR2 ANQGSEA. This CDR3 has 16 amino acids. V lost 3 bases to trimming and J lost 5 bases; unmatched junction nucleotides: 11. The CDR3 reads CSVEGLGTSSDNEQFF. DNA of the CDR3: TGCAGCGTTGAGGGACTCGGGACTAGCAGTGACAATGAGCAGTTCTTC.

The chain joins TRBV29-1 to TRBJ2-7; D not resolved. The CDR3 is made up of 14 amino acids. Germline CDR1 reads SQVTM; CDR2 reads ANQGSEA. The V and J ends lost 3 bases and 0 bases respectively, with 12 bases between them. The CDR3 loop is CSVDRPGSSYEQYF. The CDR3 nucleotides are TGCAGCGTTGATAGACCCGGTAGCTCCTACGAGCAGTACTTC.

This chain links TRBV7-9 with TRBJ1-6, with D maybe TRBD1 (5 bases). Germline V lookup: CDR1 SEHNR, CDR2 FQNEAQ (reference sequence). This CDR3 is built from 15 residues. V dropped 4 bases and J dropped 5 bases, with 12 bases sitting between them. Written as DNA, the CDR3 is TGTGCCAGCAGCTCATTGACAGAGGATAATTCACCCCTCCACTTT. Translating it yields CASSSLTEDNSPLHF.

The chain recombines TRBV6-1 with TRBJ1-4, with 12 bases identical to TRBD1. After removal of 3 bases from V and 7 bases from J, the junction contained 15 bases not matched to a gene. This CDR3 comprises 19 residues. The germline CDR1 and CDR2 sequences are MNHNS and SASEGT. This chain's CDR3 is CASSDNEAGQGASGEKLFF. In DNA form, the CDR3 reads TGTGCCAGCAGTGATAACGAAGCGGGACAGGGGGCGAGCGGTGAAAAACTGTTTTTT.

The CDR3 coding sequence is TGTGCCAGCAGTGAAGGTGGGGGGGGAGCTTTCTTT. Its protein product is CASSEGGGGAFF. This rearrangement joins TRBV2 to TRBJ1-1; possible D gene TRBD1, 5 bases. Germline V gives CDR1 SNHLY, CDR2 FYNNEI. The germline V and J ends were trimmed by 1 base and 10 bases, with 10 bases remaining between them. This CDR3 has 12 residues.

The chain combines TRBV24-1 with TRBJ2-1, with TRBD2 matching 8 bases. The germline gives CDR1 KGHDR, CDR2 SFDVKD. This CDR3 has 16 residues. J was trimmed by 7 bases and V by 5 bases; bases with no gene match: 12. The CDR3 region has the DNA TGTGCCACCAGTGTCCACAGCGGGAGCGGTGGGAATGAGCAGTTCTTC. This codes for CATSVHSGSGGNEQFF.

V is TRBV9 and J is TRBJ2-5; TRBD2 aligns across 9 bases. The CDR3 has 17 residues. CDR1 and CDR2 (germline): SGDLS, YYNGEE. With 4 bases clipped from V and 5 bases from J, the junction kept 15 bases outside the gene matches. The CDR3 loop reads CASSIGASGTVGETQYF. CDR3 sequence (DNA): TGTGCCAGCAGCATCGGCGCTAGCGGGACCGTCGGGGAGACCCAGTACTTC.

The genes are TRBV9 and TRBJ2-4; D gene ambiguous. Between the trimmed V and J ends, which lost 0 bases and 5 bases, there was a span of 6 bases. Germline-derived CDR1 and CDR2 are SGDLS and YYNGEE. The CDR3 is made up of 13 amino acids. The CDR3 DNA follows: TGTGCCAGCAGCGTAGCCGGAGAAAACATTCAGTACTTC. Translation gives CASSVAGENIQYF.